Following are 13 T cell receptor beta chains from one sample sequenced in a study of blood T cell repertoires in COVID-19. Sequencing was performed with immunoSEQ multiplex PCR; in TCRdb, only in-frame clones are kept and a portion is missing. The top ten clones hold roughly 6.2% of a sample with about 150,000 clones, around four fifths of them seen once. The sample comprised PBMCs or T cells enriched from blood (not recorded which). The receptors were sampled from a middle-aged woman who had recovered from COVID-19.

The V and J genes are TRBV29-1 and TRBJ2-7; 10 nucleotides align to TRBD2. Germline CDR1 and CDR2: SQVTM and ANQGSEA. Trimming removed 7 bases from V and 3 bases from J; junction bases left unmatched: 0. The CDR3 has 11 residues. The CDR3 nucleotides are TGCAGCGGACTAGCGGGCTACGAGCAGTACTTC. This encodes CSGLAGYEQYF.

V is TRBV20-1 and J is TRBJ2-3, with unresolved D. With 3 bases removed from V and 0 bases from J, the gap between germline ends came to 10 bases. The V gene's germline CDR1 is DFQATT and CDR2 SNEGSKA (reference sequence). This CDR3 has 14 residues. CDR3 residues: CSASTVSSTDTQYF. The CDR3 DNA reads TGCAGTGCTAGTACAGTCTCTAGCACAGATACGCAGTATTTT.

This chain connects TRBV2 to TRBJ1-1, with TRBD1 identical over 7 bases. V was clipped by 2 bases and J by 4 bases; unmatched bases: 10. Germline lookup yields CDR1 SNHLY and CDR2 FYNNEI. The CDR3 sequence is 16 residues long. In DNA, the CDR3 is TGTGCCAGCAGTGAACCACAGGGGTTGGTAGGCACTGAAGCTTTCTTT. Protein: CASSEPQGLVGTEAFF.

The rearrangement links TRBV7-2 to TRBJ2-1; TRBD2 matches at 8 bases. The ends lost 5 bases at V and 3 bases at J; junction bases unmatched: 9. The CDR3 has 16 amino acids. CDR1 and CDR2 (germline): SGHTA, FQGNSA. CDR3 DNA: TGTGCCAGCAGCATAAATGCGGGGGGCCTCTACAATGAGCAGTTCTTC. Protein sequence: CASSINAGGLYNEQFF.

The chain recombines TRBV2 with TRBJ1-4; 8 nucleotides line up with TRBD1. The CDR3 runs 12 residues. V lost 8 bases, J lost 14 bases, and 10 bases stayed unmatched. Per germline, CDR1 SNHLY and CDR2 FYNNEI. In nucleotides, the CDR3 is TGTGCCAGCCGGGACAGGAGTCAGTGGCTGTTTTTT. Translated, it gives CASRDRSQWLFF.

On this clone itself: An end of the junction differs from the germline gene, which may be a read error. The rearrangement joins TRBV6-5 to TRBJ2-7; D perhaps matches TRBD2 (5 bases). Germline lookup yields CDR1 MNHEY and CDR2 SVGAGI. The CDR3 contains 12 residues. The CDR3 bases are TGTGCCAGCAGTCCCGAGGGCAGGTCTCAGTCCTTC. Its translation is CASSPEGRSQSF.

This clone turned up a few times. A junction end diverges from the germline sequence, so it may reflect a read error. This chain links TRBV12-3 or TRBV12-4 with TRBJ1-1; maybe TRBD1 (6 bases). This CDR3 comprises 8 residues. CDR3 protein: CASTRTDF. CDR3 coding DNA: TGTGCCAGCACCAGGACAGATTTT.

V usage is TRBV29-1 and J usage is TRBJ2-1; no clear D gene. Trimming left V 5 bases short and J 4 bases short, with 9 bases between. From germline, CDR1 is SQVTM and CDR2 ANQGSEA. The CDR3 has 12 residues. The chain's CDR3 is CSVFTAYNEQFF. The CDR3 DNA reads TGCAGCGTTTTTACAGCATACAATGAGCAGTTCTTC.

This clone was observed a handful of times. The chain employs TRBV30 and TRBJ2-3; 7 positions match TRBD2. Trimming took 1 base from V and 4 from J; bases not matched to a gene: 23. This CDR3 contains 20 residues. CDR1 GTSNPN and CDR2 SVGIG come from the germline V gene (reference sequence). CDR3 residues: CAWSAGWGGDLFSRADTQYF. Here the CDR3 DNA reads TGTGCCTGGAGTGCGGGTTGGGGGGGGGACCTCTTTAGTAGGGCAGATACGCAGTATTTT.

The chain recombines TRBV9 with TRBJ2-7, with D perhaps TRBD1 (5 bases). This CDR3 is built from 12 residues. V was shortened by 0 bases and J by 6 bases, with 7 bases between the two germline ends. In germline, CDR1 is SGDLS, CDR2 YYNGEE. The CDR3 here is CASSVARGEQYF. The CDR3 DNA sequence: TGTGCCAGCAGCGTAGCTAGGGGCGAGCAGTACTTC.

The V gene is TRBV4-1, the J gene TRBJ1-1, with a possible D match to TRBD1 (5 bases). Germline CDR1 reads MGHRA; CDR2 reads YSYEKL. V shed 4 bases and J shed 1 base, with 13 bases lying between them. This CDR3 has 15 amino acids. CDR3 in amino acids: CASSPFRTGNTEAFF. In DNA form, the CDR3 reads TGCGCCAGCAGCCCGTTCCGTACAGGGAACACTGAAGCTTTCTTT.

The genes are TRBV19 and TRBJ2-5, with D unresolved. The CDR3 sequence is 14 residues long. V lost 0 bases, J lost 0 bases, and 5 bases lay in between. Germline V gene lookup returns CDR1 LNHDA and CDR2 SQIVND (reference sequence). Here the CDR3 DNA reads TGTGCCAGTAGTATAGACCCCTACCAAGAGACCCAGTACTTC. This encodes CASSIDPYQETQYF.

The J gene is TRBJ1-5, the V gene TRBV4-2, with 7 bases that match TRBD1. Trimming took 0 bases from V and 4 from J; bases not matched to a gene: 3. The germline gives CDR1 LGHNA, CDR2 YNFKEQ. This CDR3 has 15 amino acids. The CDR3 reads CASSQDRGTNQPQHF. In DNA, the CDR3 is TGTGCCAGCAGCCAAGACAGGGGGACGAATCAGCCCCAGCATTTT.